These T cell receptor beta chains were read from a single sample in a study of long-term antiretroviral therapy in people with HIV. Generated by immunoSEQ multiplex PCR, the TCRdb table keeps only in-frame clones and is missing some. Among about 48,000 clones listed, 80% to 90% were seen once. The specimen was unsorted PBMCs, collected 0.8 years after starting antiretroviral therapy. These TCRs come from a woman younger than 35 with HIV. CDR3s include the opening cysteine and the closing phenylalanine or tryptophan. A D gene is named only where the DNA matches it firmly. Size is omitted from some rows. Given values are once, few, many or a class for expanded clones.

CDR3 length: 16; V gene: TRBV11-1; clone size: once; D gene: .; J gene: TRBJ2-7; CDR3 DNA: TGTGCCAGCAGCCGAGTAAAGGCAGTAAAAAGCGACGAGCAGTACTTC; CDR3 protein: CASSRVKAVKSDEQYF
CDR3 length: 18; V gene: TRBV7-2; clone size: .; D gene: TRBD2; J gene: TRBJ2-7; CDR3 DNA: TGTGCCAGCAGCTTAGTCGCCCTAGCGGGGCGGGGGGATAACGAGCAGTACTTC; CDR3 protein: CASSLVALAGRGDNEQYF
CDR3 length: 13; V gene: TRBV28; clone size: .; D gene: .; J gene: TRBJ1-1; CDR3 DNA: TGTGCCAGCAGTTCTCCAGGGGTGGACGAGGCTTTCTTT; CDR3 protein: CASSSPGVDEAFF
CDR3 length: 14; V gene: TRBV7-6; clone size: .; D gene: .; J gene: TRBJ1-2; CDR3 DNA: TGTGCCAGCAGCTTGAGCGGGGCTAACTATGGCTACACCTTC; CDR3 protein: CASSLSGANYGYTF
CDR3 length: 15; V gene: TRBV6-1; clone size: .; D gene: .; J gene: TRBJ1-5; CDR3 DNA: TGTGCCAGCAGTGAATTATGGACAGAAGATCAGCCCCAGCATTTT; CDR3 protein: CASSELWTEDQPQHF
CDR3 length: 13; V gene: TRBV25-1; clone size: .; D gene: .; J gene: TRBJ2-3; CDR3 DNA: TGTGCCAGCAGAGAAGGCCCATCAGATACGCAGTATTTT; CDR3 protein: CASREGPSDTQYF
CDR3 length: 15; V gene: TRBV19; clone size: few; D gene: .; J gene: TRBJ2-4; CDR3 DNA: TGTGCCAGTAGTTCGGGGACGCGGACCAAAAACATTCAGTACTTC; CDR3 protein: CASSSGTRTKNIQYF
CDR3 length: 13; V gene: TRBV11-2; clone size: .; D gene: .; J gene: TRBJ2-1; CDR3 DNA: TGTGCCAGCAGCTTCGGACCCGGCACGGGGCAGTTCTTC; CDR3 protein: CASSFGPGTGQFF
CDR3 length: 17; V gene: TRBV2; clone size: .; D gene: TRBD2; J gene: TRBJ2-7; CDR3 DNA: TGTGCCAGCAGTGTCGGGGAGCTGGGGAGGGACTGGCACGAGCAGTACTTC; CDR3 protein: CASSVGELGRDWHEQYF
CDR3 length: 16; V gene: TRBV4-1; clone size: .; D gene: .; J gene: TRBJ1-4; CDR3 DNA: TGCGCCAGCAGCCAAGAGGGAGAGGGGAAAGGGGAAAAACTGTTTTTT; CDR3 protein: CASSQEGEGKGEKLFF
CDR3 length: 12; V gene: TRBV25-1; clone size: .; D gene: .; J gene: TRBJ1-3; CDR3 DNA: TGTGCCAGCAGTGCACCCGGAAACACCATATATTTT; CDR3 protein: CASSAPGNTIYF
CDR3 length: 18; V gene: TRBV18; clone size: .; D gene: TRBD1; J gene: TRBJ2-7; CDR3 DNA: TGTGCCAGCTCACCTGCGGGACAGGGCGATATTCTAACCTACGAGCAGTACTTC; CDR3 protein: CASSPAGQGDILTYEQYF
CDR3 length: 15; V gene: TRBV7-9; clone size: few; D gene: .; J gene: TRBJ2-2; CDR3 DNA: TGTGCCAGCAGCCAGCGGGCGGGCCTGACCGGGGAGCTGTTTTTT; CDR3 protein: CASSQRAGLTGELFF
CDR3 length: 15; V gene: TRBV5-1; clone size: .; D gene: TRBD1; J gene: TRBJ1-1; CDR3 DNA: TGCGCCAGCAGCTTGACAGGGGGCTTGGACACTGAAGCTTTCTTT; CDR3 protein: CASSLTGGLDTEAFF